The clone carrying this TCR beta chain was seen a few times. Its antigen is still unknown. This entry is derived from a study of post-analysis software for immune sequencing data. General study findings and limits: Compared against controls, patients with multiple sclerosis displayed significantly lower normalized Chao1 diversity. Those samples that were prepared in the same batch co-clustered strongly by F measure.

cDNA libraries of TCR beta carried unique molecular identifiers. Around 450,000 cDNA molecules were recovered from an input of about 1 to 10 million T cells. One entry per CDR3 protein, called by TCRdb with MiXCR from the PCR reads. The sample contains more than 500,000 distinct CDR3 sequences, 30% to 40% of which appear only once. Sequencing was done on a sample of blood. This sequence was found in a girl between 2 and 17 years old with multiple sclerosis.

CDR3 nucleotides: TGCGCCAGCAGCTTGGAGTGGACCGGGGCCAACGTCCTGACTTTC. This encodes CASSLEWTGANVLTF. The chain combines TRBV5-1 with TRBJ2-6; D call uncertain. V shed 0 bases and J shed 4 bases, with 8 bases lying between them. CDR1 is SGHRS, CDR2 YFSETQ, per germline. The CDR3 sequence is 15 residues long.